These 27 T cell receptor beta chains share one sample of origin, sequenced in a study of shared clonotypes between healthy human individuals. The data were produced by immunoSEQ multiplex PCR, yet TCRdb's version contains in-frame clones alone and is incomplete. The sample yields 2,500,000 or so clones, around 92% seen once. Material: naive CD4+ T cells from PBMCs. Subset here: CD45RA+ positively selected. The receptor set was obtained from a man aged 18 to 35 in good health. Some clones in this sample may be carry-over from other donors' samples.

The chain couples TRBV9 to TRBJ1-2; 7 positions match TRBD1. Trimming at V came to 3 bases and at J to 2 bases, leaving 4 bases not matched to a gene. The CDR3 loop spans 14 amino acids. Germline lookup yields CDR1 SGDLS and CDR2 YYNGEE. This CDR3 reads CASSADRVNYGYTF. CDR3 sequence (DNA): TGTGCCAGCAGCGCCGACAGGGTGAACTATGGCTACACCTTC.

The gene calls are TRBV10-3 and TRBJ1-1, with D possibly being TRBD1 (6 bases). The germline V gene has CDR1 ENHRY and CDR2 SYGVKD. The V and J ends lost 3 bases and 6 bases respectively, with 23 bases between them. This CDR3 spans 17 amino acids. The CDR3 loop reads CAISEPEGGGARPEAFF. The CDR3 region has the DNA TGTGCCATCAGTGAACCAGAGGGGGGGGGAGCTCGGCCTGAAGCTTTCTTT.

V is TRBV28 and J is TRBJ1-1; no clear D gene. This CDR3 comprises 15 residues. CDR1 MDHEN and CDR2 SYDVKM come from the germline V gene. V was shortened by 3 bases and J by 7 bases, with 18 bases between the two germline ends. The CDR3 spells CASSLGLPKMGEAFF. CDR3 sequence (DNA): TGTGCCAGCAGTTTGGGTCTTCCCAAGATGGGTGAAGCTTTCTTT.

V usage is TRBV7-9 and J usage is TRBJ1-1; D is unclear. V lost 7 bases to trimming and J lost 2 bases, with 11 bases between them. The CDR3 is 13 residues long. Germline V gives CDR1 SEHNR, CDR2 FQNEAQ (reference sequence). CDR3 amino acids: CASTSQVNTEAFF. CDR3 nucleotide sequence: TGTGCCAGCACCTCTCAGGTTAACACTGAAGCTTTCTTT.

The chain links TRBV28 to TRBJ1-4; the D gene is possibly TRBD1 (5 bases). The CDR3 has 17 residues. CDR1 is MDHEN and CDR2 is SYDVKM in the germline V gene. Trimming took 2 bases from V and 0 from J, leaving 13 bases between them. CDR3 in amino acids: CASSLGAGLTTNEKLFF. The CDR3 DNA reads TGTGCCAGCAGTTTAGGGGCAGGGCTTACAACTAATGAAAAACTGTTTTTT.

The rearrangement links TRBV6-5 to TRBJ1-1; no firm D call. CDR1 and CDR2 from the germline V gene are MNHEY and SVGAGI. The CDR3 length is 14 residues. The V end lost 6 bases, the J end lost 6 bases, and 17 bases lay between the germline ends. The CDR3 sequence is CASRGTTDGAEAFF. The CDR3 DNA reads as TGTGCCAGCAGGGGTACTACGGACGGGGCTGAAGCTTTCTTT.

The chain joins TRBV2 to TRBJ2-1, with 13 bases aligning to TRBD2. CDR1 is SNHLY and CDR2 is FYNNEI in the germline V gene. V gave up 5 bases and J gave up 4 bases; unmatched junction bases: 5. The CDR3 is made up of 16 amino acids. The CDR3 protein is CASSNGLAGVYNEQFF. Here the CDR3 DNA reads TGTGCCAGCAGTAACGGACTAGCGGGAGTATACAATGAGCAGTTCTTC.

A single count supports this clone. J is TRBJ2-2 and V is TRBV18; 7 bases match TRBD1. The CDR3 runs to 16 residues. The V and J ends lost 7 bases and 4 bases, in that order; junction bases with no gene match: 12. CDR1 is KGHSH, CDR2 LQKENI, per germline. The chain's CDR3 is CASLRPGTDITGELFF. The CDR3 DNA follows: TGTGCCAGCTTACGACCCGGGACAGACATCACCGGGGAGCTGTTTTTT.

Remarks on this clone: This sample also contains other DNA sequences that code for the same CDR3. V usage is TRBV4-1 and J usage is TRBJ1-3; D gene ambiguous. Germline CDR1 is MGHRA and CDR2 is YSYEKL. The CDR3 totals 12 residues. Between the trimmed V and J ends, which lost 1 base and 3 bases, there was a span of 1 base. This CDR3 reads CASSQVGNTIYF. CDR3 coding DNA: TGCGCCAGCAGCCAAGTTGGAAACACCATATATTTT.

V usage is TRBV15 and J usage is TRBJ2-2, with D uncertain. The CDR3 is 11 residues long. Germline CDR1 LNHNV, CDR2 YYDKDF (reference sequence). V was trimmed by 6 bases and J by 8 bases, leaving 7 bases between them. The CDR3 loop reads CATRSEGELFF. CDR3 DNA: TGTGCCACCAGGTCGGAGGGGGAGCTGTTTTTT.

This sequence joins TRBV7-2 and TRBJ1-5; TRBD1 matches at 10 bases. V trimming: 4 bases; J trimming: 4 bases; junction bases outside the gene matches: 4. Germline V gene sequence: CDR1 SGHTA, CDR2 FQGNSA. This CDR3 has 15 amino acids. The CDR3 region is CASSSQGQGNQPQHF. The CDR3 DNA follows: TGTGCCAGCAGCTCCCAGGGACAGGGGAATCAGCCCCAGCATTTT.

The chain combines TRBV6-5 with TRBJ1-2, with TRBD1 matching 7 bases. Per the germline V gene, CDR1 is MNHEY and CDR2 is SVGAGI. This CDR3 contains 15 residues. J gave up 8 bases and V 7 bases, and 16 bases lay outside the gene matches. The CDR3 protein is CASMPAGQSRGGYTF. The DNA for the CDR3 is TGTGCCAGCATGCCAGCGGGACAGAGTAGGGGAGGCTACACCTTC.

This chain links TRBV7-6 with TRBJ2-1; 12 nucleotides agree with TRBD2. Germline CDR1 reads SGHVS; CDR2 reads FNYEAQ. With 7 bases clipped from V and 6 bases from J, the junction kept 10 bases outside the gene matches. CDR3 length equals 16 residues. CDR3 sequence reads: CASTLTSGRKGNEQFF. The CDR3 DNA follows: TGTGCCAGCACCCTAACTAGCGGGAGGAAAGGCAATGAGCAGTTCTTC.

The rearrangement links TRBV15 to TRBJ2-5; 8 bases are a match to TRBD1. The CDR3 runs to 21 residues. Trimming cost V 0 bases and J 1 base; bases outside gene matches: 19. Germline CDR1 LNHNV, CDR2 YYDKDF (reference sequence). The CDR3 sequence: CATSRDTAASFRGRIQETQYF. The DNA for the CDR3 is TGTGCCACCAGCAGAGATACTGCCGCGTCTTTCAGGGGGCGAATCCAAGAGACCCAGTACTTC.

With regard to this clone: The same CDR3 can be traced to other DNA sequences in this sample. The rearrangement joins TRBV2 to TRBJ1-1; TRBD1 might be the D (5 bases). Germline V lookup: CDR1 SNHLY, CDR2 FYNNEI. Trimming stripped 3 bases from V and 5 bases from J, with 10 bases between. The CDR3 runs 13 residues. Written as DNA, the CDR3 is TGTGCCAGCAGTGAGGGGGTAGGGACTGAAGCTTTCTTT. This encodes CASSEGVGTEAFF.

The chain joins TRBV29-1 to TRBJ2-5; possible D gene TRBD2, 6 bases. Germline loops: CDR1 SQVTM, CDR2 ANQGSEA. The CDR3 loop spans 14 amino acids. Trimming took 7 bases from V and 5 from J, leaving 20 bases between them. CDR3 in amino acids: CSAAGPTPGETQYF. The CDR3 nucleotides read TGCAGCGCCGCGGGGCCGACCCCAGGGGAGACCCAGTACTTC.

The chain couples TRBV7-9 to TRBJ1-1, with no clear D. Germline V gene data show CDR1 as SEHNR and CDR2 as FQNEAQ (reference sequence). This CDR3 spans 13 amino acids. V lost 5 bases and J 2 bases, leaving 9 bases between the germline ends. The CDR3 region has the DNA TGTGCCAGCAGCCGAGAACTTAACACTGAAGCTTTCTTT. Translation gives CASSRELNTEAFF.

The chain uses TRBV9 and TRBJ2-3; no firm D call. This CDR3 spans 12 amino acids. V lost 0 bases, J lost 6 bases, and 5 bases lay in between. From germline, CDR1 is SGDLS and CDR2 YYNGEE. The CDR3 DNA reads TGTGCCAGCAGCGTAGCTTGGGATACGCAGTATTTT. It is translated as CASSVAWDTQYF.

The chain carries TRBV29-1 and TRBJ1-1; TRBD1 matches 7 bases. V lost 5 bases and J lost 13; bases outside the gene matches: 7. Germline CDR1 is SQVTM and CDR2 is ANQGSEA. The CDR3 is 10 amino acids. CDR3 region: CSVKRQGGFF. The CDR3 DNA reads as TGCAGCGTTAAAAGACAGGGCGGTTTCTTT.

The chain links TRBV5-8 to TRBJ2-1; D not resolved. Trimming cost V 0 bases and J 8 bases, with 9 bases left between them. Per the germline V gene, CDR1 is SGHTS and CDR2 is YDEGEE. The CDR3 sequence is 13 residues long. The DNA of the CDR3 is TGTGCCAGCAGCTTGGCGTACAGCGATGAGCAGTTCTTC. Encoded protein: CASSLAYSDEQFF.

The rearrangement joins TRBV28 to TRBJ2-7; 8 bases fit TRBD1. CDR1 and CDR2 from the germline V gene are MDHEN and SYDVKM. The CDR3 contains 17 residues. The V segment lost 5 bases and the J segment 4 bases; nucleotides outside the gene matches: 16. DNA for the CDR3: TGTGCCAGCAGTCCTGGGACAGGCCGTCCTCATCCTTACGAGCAGTACTTC. Translating gives CASSPGTGRPHPYEQYF.

The J gene is TRBJ1-4, the V gene TRBV4-1; the D is unclear. Germline V gene data show CDR1 as MGHRA and CDR2 as YSYEKL. This CDR3 region has 15 residues. Between the trimmed V and J ends, which lost 3 bases and 6 bases, there was a span of 14 bases. This CDR3 reads CASSQDTGRDEKLFF. The CDR3 DNA reads as TGCGCCAGCAGCCAGGATACCGGGCGAGATGAAAAACTGTTTTTT.

Concerning this clone: This CDR3 is also generated by other DNA sequences in the sample. The rearrangement joins TRBV9 to TRBJ2-5, with D possibly being TRBD2 (6 bases). This CDR3 has 15 residues. From germline, CDR1 is SGDLS and CDR2 YYNGEE. V was clipped by 0 bases and J by 2 bases, with 11 bases between them. DNA of the CDR3: TGTGCCAGCAGCGTAGGGGCGGGGCTGCAAGAGACCCAGTACTTC. This codes for CASSVGAGLQETQYF. Together with reference TRBV9 and TRBJ2-5, the CDR3 gives the full variable domain: DSGVTQTPKHLITATGQRVTLRCSPRSGDLSVYWYQQSLDQGLQFLIQYYNGEERAKGNILERFSAQQFPDLHSELNLSSLELGDSALYFCASSVGAGLQETQYFGPGTRLLVL.

V and J are TRBV18 and TRBJ2-1; D possibly matches TRBD1 or TRBD2 (6 bases each). Per germline, CDR1 KGHSH and CDR2 LQKENI. This CDR3 is 15 amino acids long. The germline V and J ends were trimmed by 3 bases and 8 bases, with 17 bases remaining between them. The CDR3 coding sequence is TGTGCCAGCTCACCTTCCCGGGGGCAAAACGATGAGCAGTTCTTC. It is translated as CASSPSRGQNDEQFF.

The chain couples TRBV5-1 to TRBJ2-5, with unresolved D. V dropped 1 base and J dropped 5 bases, with 9 bases sitting between them. This CDR3 region has 13 residues. Germline loops: CDR1 SGHRS, CDR2 YFSETQ. CDR3 in DNA: TGCGCCAGCAGCTTGTGGTTAGGGGAGACCCAGTACTTC. Its translation is CASSLWLGETQYF.

J is TRBJ1-1 and V is TRBV5-1, with a tentative D call TRBD1 (6 bases). Germline assignment: CDR1 SGHRS and CDR2 YFSETQ. V was shortened by 0 bases and J by 5 bases, with 11 bases between the two germline ends. This CDR3 is built from 14 residues. CDR3 protein: CASSLAVGGTEAFF. DNA of the CDR3: TGCGCCAGCAGCTTGGCCGTAGGGGGAACTGAAGCTTTCTTT.

The chain combines TRBV4-2 with TRBJ2-7, with TRBD2 matching over 12 bases. The germline V gene encodes CDR1 LGHNA and CDR2 YNFKEQ. V lost 1 base and J lost 5; bases outside the gene matches: 21. The CDR3 totals 21 residues. CDR3 DNA sequence: TGTGCCAGCAGCCAAGTTGGGGGCCGACTAGCGGGAGCCACATGGGAGGACGAGCAGTACTTC. Protein product: CASSQVGGRLAGATWEDEQYF.